This record looks at one T cell receptor (beta chain) sequence and its context. Its specificity is unknown. The data are from a study of shared clonotypes between healthy human individuals. All donors were healthy HIV-negative adults lacking recent acute infections or vaccinations. The CDR3 contains 14 residues. V was trimmed by 6 bases and J by 7 bases, leaving 13 bases between them. Per the germline V gene, CDR1 is SGHTA and CDR2 is FQGNSA. Each subset's genomic DNA was split evenly across several immunoSEQ plates. In replicate PCRs of sorted subsets, about 200 ng DNA, 29,000 or so T cell genomes, was used. Here immunoSEQ multiplex PCR was the method, and the copy in TCRdb shows in-frame clones only, minus some. This sample has roughly 2 million clones; 95% occur once, and the top ten carry 0.13%. Whole-study findings and limits: Clonotype sharing among donors likely depends on sequencing depth.

V gene TRBV7-2 combines with J gene TRBJ1-6, with D possibly matching TRBD1 (6 bases). The clonotype was recovered from a man between 18 and 29 years old in good health. Sequences were obtained from naive CD4+ T cells sorted from blood. The subset denotes: CD45RA+ positively selected. This CDR3 reads CASRRDGGNSPLHF. In DNA, the CDR3 is TGTGCCAGCAGAAGGGACGGGGGCAATTCACCCCTCCACTTT.